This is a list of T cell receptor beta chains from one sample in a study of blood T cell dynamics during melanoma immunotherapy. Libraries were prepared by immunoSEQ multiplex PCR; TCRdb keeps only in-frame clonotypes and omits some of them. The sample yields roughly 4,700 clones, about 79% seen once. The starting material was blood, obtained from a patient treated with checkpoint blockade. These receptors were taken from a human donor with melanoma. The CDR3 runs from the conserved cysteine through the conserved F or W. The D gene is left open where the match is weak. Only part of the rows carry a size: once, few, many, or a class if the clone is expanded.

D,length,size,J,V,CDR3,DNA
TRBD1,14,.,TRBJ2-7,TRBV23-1,CASSRQGGPHEQYF,TGCGCCAGCAGCCGACAGGGGGGACCCCACGAGCAGTACTTC
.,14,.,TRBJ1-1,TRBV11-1,CASSLKEGYTEAFF,TGTGCCAGCAGCTTAAAAGAGGGGTACACTGAAGCTTTCTTT
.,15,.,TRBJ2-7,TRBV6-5,CASSFRDEGVYEQYF,TGTGCCAGCAGTTTCCGGGACGAGGGGGTATACGAGCAGTACTTC
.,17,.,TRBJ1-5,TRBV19,CASSRGGGAGVLQPQHF,TGTGCCAGTAGTCGGGGTGGGGGGGCAGGAGTTCTTCAGCCCCAGCATTTT
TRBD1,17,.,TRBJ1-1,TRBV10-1,CASSESTRGPLNTEAFF,TGCGCCAGCAGTGAGTCGACAAGGGGGCCCTTGAACACTGAAGCTTTCTTT
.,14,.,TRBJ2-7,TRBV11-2,CASSLDPTSYEQYF,TGTGCCAGCAGCTTAGATCCCACCTCCTACGAGCAGTACTTC
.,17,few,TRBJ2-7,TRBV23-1,CASSQSQGQNWTYEQYF,TGCGCCAGCAGTCAATCTCAGGGCCAGAATTGGACCTACGAGCAGTACTTC
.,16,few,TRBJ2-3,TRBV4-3,CASSQDSGGSGDTQYF,TGCGCCAGCAGCCAAGATTCGGGGGGCAGTGGAGATACGCAGTATTTT
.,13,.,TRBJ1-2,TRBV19,CASSIDTFYGYTF,TGTGCCAGTAGTATCGACACTTTCTATGGCTACACCTTC
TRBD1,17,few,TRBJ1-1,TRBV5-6,CASSFDTGGQGRTEAFF,TGTGCCAGCAGCTTCGACACAGGGGGGCAGGGGAGGACTGAAGCTTTCTTT
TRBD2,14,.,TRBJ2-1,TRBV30,CAWSWNSGVNEQFF,TGTGCCTGGAGTTGGAATAGCGGGGTTAATGAGCAGTTCTTC
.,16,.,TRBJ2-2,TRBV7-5,CASSFSGSLRAGELFF,.
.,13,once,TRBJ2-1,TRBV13,CASSPAVGGNEFF,TGTGCCAGCAGCCCCGCGGTTGGGGGGAATGAGTTCTTC
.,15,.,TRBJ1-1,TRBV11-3,CASSSYRDLRTEAFF,TGTGCCAGCAGCTCGTACAGGGACCTCCGGACTGAAGCTTTCTTT
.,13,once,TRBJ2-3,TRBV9,CASSQPDADTQYF,TGTGCCAGCAGCCAGCCGGACGCAGATACGCAGTATTTT
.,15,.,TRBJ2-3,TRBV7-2,CASGQVGGPADTQYF,TGTGCCAGCGGCCAGGTTGGGGGGCCCGCAGATACGCAGTATTTT
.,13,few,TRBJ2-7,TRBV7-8,CASSPRGSYEQYF,TGTGCCAGCAGCCCGAGGGGTTCCTACGAGCAGTACTTC
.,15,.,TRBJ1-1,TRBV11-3,CASSLYQGRGAEAFF,TGTGCCAGCAGCCTCTATCAGGGAAGGGGAGCTGAAGCTTTCTTT
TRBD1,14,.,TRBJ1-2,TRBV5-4,CASSLTQGADGYTF,TGTGCCAGCAGCTTGACCCAGGGGGCGGATGGCTACACCTTC
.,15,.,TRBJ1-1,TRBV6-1,CASTTDSSMNTEAFF,TGTGCCAGCACCACGGACAGCAGCATGAACACTGAAGCTTTCTTT
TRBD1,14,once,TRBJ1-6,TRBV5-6,CASSVTGRGSPLHF,TGTGCCAGCAGCGTGACAGGGAGGGGTTCACCCCTCCACTTT
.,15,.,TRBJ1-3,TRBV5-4,CASSQNIDSGNTIYF,TGTGCCAGCAGCCAAAACATAGACTCTGGAAACACCATATATTTT
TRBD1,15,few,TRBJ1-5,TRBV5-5,CASSLAVQGGQPQHF,TGTGCCAGCAGCTTGGCCGTCCAGGGGGGTCAGCCCCAGCATTTT
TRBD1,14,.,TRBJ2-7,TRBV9,CASSLGTGTYEQYF,TGTGCCAGCAGCCTCGGGACAGGGACCTACGAGCAGTACTTC
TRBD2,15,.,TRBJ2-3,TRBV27,CASTSGTSGTDTQYF,TGTGCCAGCACCTCCGGGACTAGCGGCACAGATACGCAGTATTTT